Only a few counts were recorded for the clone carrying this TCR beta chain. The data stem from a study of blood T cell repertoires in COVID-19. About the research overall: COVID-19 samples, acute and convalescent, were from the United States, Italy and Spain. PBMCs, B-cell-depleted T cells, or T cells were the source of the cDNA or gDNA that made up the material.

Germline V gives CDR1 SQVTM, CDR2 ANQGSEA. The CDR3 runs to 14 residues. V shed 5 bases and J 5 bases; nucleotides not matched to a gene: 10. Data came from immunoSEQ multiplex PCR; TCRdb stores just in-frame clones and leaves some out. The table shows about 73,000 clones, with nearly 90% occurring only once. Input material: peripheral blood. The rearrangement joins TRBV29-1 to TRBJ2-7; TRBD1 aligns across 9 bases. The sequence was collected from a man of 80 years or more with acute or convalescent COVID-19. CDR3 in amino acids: CSVSTGTGRNEQYF. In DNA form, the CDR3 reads TGCAGCGTTTCAACCGGGACAGGGCGAAACGAGCAGTACTTC.